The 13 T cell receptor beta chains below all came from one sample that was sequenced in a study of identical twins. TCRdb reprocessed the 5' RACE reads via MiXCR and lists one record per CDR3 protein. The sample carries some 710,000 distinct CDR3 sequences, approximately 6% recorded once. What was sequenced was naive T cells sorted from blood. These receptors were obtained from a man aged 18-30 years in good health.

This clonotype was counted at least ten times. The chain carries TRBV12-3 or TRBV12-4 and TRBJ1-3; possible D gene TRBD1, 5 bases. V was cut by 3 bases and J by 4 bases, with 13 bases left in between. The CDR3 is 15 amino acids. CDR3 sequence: CASSFSGELGNTIYF. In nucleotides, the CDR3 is TGTGCCAGCAGTTTTTCGGGGGAACTCGGAAACACCATATATTTT.

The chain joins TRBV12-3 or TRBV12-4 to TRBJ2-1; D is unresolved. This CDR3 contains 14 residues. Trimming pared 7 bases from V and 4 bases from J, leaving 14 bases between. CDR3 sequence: CASTSLTLYNEQFF. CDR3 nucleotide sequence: TGTGCCAGCACTTCCCTAACTTTATACAATGAGCAGTTCTTC.

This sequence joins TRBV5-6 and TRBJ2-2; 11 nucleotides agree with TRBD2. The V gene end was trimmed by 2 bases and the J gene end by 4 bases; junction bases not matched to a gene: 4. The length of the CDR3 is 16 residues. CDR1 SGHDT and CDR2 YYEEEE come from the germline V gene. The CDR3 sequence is CASSFLAGGSTGELFF. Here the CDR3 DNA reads TGTGCCAGCAGCTTTCTAGCGGGAGGATCCACCGGGGAGCTGTTTTTT.

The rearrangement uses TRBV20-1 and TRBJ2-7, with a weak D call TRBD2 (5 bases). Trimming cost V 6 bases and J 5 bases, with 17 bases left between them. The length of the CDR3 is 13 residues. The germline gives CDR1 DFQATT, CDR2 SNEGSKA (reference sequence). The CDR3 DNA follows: TGCAGTGCCACGGTTACCGGGGTACACGAGCAGTACTTC. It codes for CSATVTGVHEQYF.

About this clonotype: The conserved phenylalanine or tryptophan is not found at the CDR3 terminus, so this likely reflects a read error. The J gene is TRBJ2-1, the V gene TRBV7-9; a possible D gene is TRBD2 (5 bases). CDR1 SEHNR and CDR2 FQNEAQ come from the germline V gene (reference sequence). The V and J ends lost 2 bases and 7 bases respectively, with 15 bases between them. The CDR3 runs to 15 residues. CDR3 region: CASSLLGPGDNEQFL. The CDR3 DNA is TGTGCCAGCAGCTTATTAGGTCCCGGGGATAATGAGCAGTTCCTC.

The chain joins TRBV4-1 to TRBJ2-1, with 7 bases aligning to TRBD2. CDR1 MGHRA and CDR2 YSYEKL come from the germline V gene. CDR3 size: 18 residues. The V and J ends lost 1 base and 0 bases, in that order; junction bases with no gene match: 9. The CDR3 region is CASSQVGSGTISYNEQFF. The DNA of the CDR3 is TGCGCCAGCAGCCAAGTTGGATCCGGGACTATCTCCTACAATGAGCAGTTCTTC.

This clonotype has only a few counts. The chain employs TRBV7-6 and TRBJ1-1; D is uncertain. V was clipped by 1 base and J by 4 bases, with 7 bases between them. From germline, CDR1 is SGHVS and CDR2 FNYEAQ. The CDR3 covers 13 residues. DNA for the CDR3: TGTGCCAGCAGCTTAGGCTACAGCACTGAAGCTTTCTTT. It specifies CASSLGYSTEAFF.

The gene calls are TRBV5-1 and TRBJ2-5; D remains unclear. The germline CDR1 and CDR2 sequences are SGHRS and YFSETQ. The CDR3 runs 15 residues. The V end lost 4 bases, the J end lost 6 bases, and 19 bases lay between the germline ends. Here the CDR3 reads CASSPTTITEKTQYF. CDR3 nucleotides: TGCGCCAGCAGCCCGACAACAATCACTGAAAAGACCCAGTACTTC.

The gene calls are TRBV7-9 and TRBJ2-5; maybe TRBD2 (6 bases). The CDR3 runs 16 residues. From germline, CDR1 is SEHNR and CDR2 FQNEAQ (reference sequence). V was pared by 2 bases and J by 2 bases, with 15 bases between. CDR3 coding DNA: TGTGCCAGCAGCTTATTGTCCTCTAGCGTACAAGAGACCCAGTACTTC. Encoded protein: CASSLLSSSVQETQYF.

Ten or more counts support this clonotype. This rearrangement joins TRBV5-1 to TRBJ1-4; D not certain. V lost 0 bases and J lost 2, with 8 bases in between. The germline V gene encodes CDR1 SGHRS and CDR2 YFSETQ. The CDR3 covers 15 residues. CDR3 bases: TGCGCCAGCAGCTTGGGGCAGGTCACTAATGAAAAACTGTTTTTT. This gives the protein CASSLGQVTNEKLFF. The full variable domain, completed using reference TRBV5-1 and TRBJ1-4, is KAGVTQTPRYLIKTRGQQVTLSCSPISGHRSVSWYQQTPGQGLQFLFEYFSETQRNKGNFPGRFSGRQFSNSRSEMNVSTLELGDSALYLCASSLGQVTNEKLFFGSGTQLSVL.

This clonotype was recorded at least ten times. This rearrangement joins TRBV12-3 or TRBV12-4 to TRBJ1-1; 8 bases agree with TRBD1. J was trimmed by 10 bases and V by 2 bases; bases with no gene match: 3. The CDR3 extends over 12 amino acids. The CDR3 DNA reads TGTGCCAGCAGTTTACAGGGGGCCGCAGCTTTCTTT. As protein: CASSLQGAAAFF.

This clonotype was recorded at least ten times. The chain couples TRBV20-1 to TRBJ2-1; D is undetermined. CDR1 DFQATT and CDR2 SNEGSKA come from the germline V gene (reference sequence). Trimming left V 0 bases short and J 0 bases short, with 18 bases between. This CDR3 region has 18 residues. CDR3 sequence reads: CSARDPIGEQSSYNEQFF. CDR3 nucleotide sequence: TGCAGTGCTAGAGACCCTATTGGTGAGCAAAGCTCCTACAATGAGCAGTTCTTC.

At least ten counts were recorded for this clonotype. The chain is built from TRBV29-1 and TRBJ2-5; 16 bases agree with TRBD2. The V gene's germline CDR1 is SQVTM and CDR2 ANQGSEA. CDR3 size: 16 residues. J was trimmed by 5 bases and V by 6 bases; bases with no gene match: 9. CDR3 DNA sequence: TGCAGCGTGGAGGGACTAGCGGGAGGGCCTCTCGAGACCCAGTACTTC. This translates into CSVEGLAGGPLETQYF.